This T cell receptor beta chain was sequenced for a study of T cell responses to AZD1222 COVID-19 vaccine (dated by TCRdb to the early 2020s). General notes on the study: A total of roughly 240 trial participants underwent TCR sequencing, of whom some 210 received two doses of AZD1222 and around 26 received two doses of the MenACWY control vaccine. Trial participants were enrolled into age subgroups of 18-55, 56-69 and 70-plus years, which contained 148, 28 and 57 TCR-sequenced participants, respectively. The full study reports these points: The 56-69-year group was small, and its depth increase did not reach significance, likely because of low power. Reportedly, almost half of the unique spike-specific TCRs recognized epitopes lying outside the regions that are mutated in the B.1.351 and B.1.1.7 variants. Because no samples from the day 14 peak response were available, repertoires could be characterized only after the peak T cell response. Most participants were white British and females outnumbered males, and the authors suggested that clonal diversity may have been underestimated. CD4 TCRs associated with the vaccine covered the entire spike protein, and the dominant responses were in regions 160-218 and 743-854. Conclusions about previously exposed vaccinees are limited, since just six or seven AZD1222 recipients were seropositive for SARS-CoV-2 at baseline. After two AZD1222 doses, spike-specific TCR breadth and depth were significantly higher than at day 0 and than in MenACWY recipients.

The time point label, as the study defines it: about 28 days (+/-7) after the second vaccine dose. AZD1222 recipients given second doses at about 4 weeks or at about 12 weeks were pooled, since spike-specific TCR depth and breadth were not found to differ between the two schedules. Vaccinee samples came from UK trials COV001 and COV002, including a single-blind randomized controlled phase 2/3 trial of AZD1222 (ChAdOx1 nCoV-19) in healthy adults. Trial participant PBMC samples were collected at day 0 and day 28 after the second dose for TCRbeta chain sequencing. The CDR3 regions of human TCRbeta chains were analyzed by immunosequencing. Per the source publication's procedure: TCRs in the repertoires were compared against a reference library of SARS-CoV-2-specific TCRs that had been generated with the MIRA antigen-specificity platform. Breadth meant the fraction of unique TCRs that were SARS-CoV-2-associated, whereas depth meant the fraction of total T cells that were SARS-CoV-2-associated. Each spike-specific TCR was assigned to its reactive spike region and to a CD4 or CD8 class using the MIRA data. Log10-transformed breadth and depth values were compared by one-way ANOVA with Sidak's multiple comparisons tests. The clones in this table, taken by TCRdb from immuneACCESS, are in-frame only. Not every clone is retained; where verified, under half of the shortfall comes from an unresolved V gene, and the cause of the rest is unknown. V and J calls and clone size are copied from that table; D and trimming were computed from the DNA. The sample table lists over 140,000 clones, nearly 95% of them with a count of one. The ten largest account for 3% to 4% of the sample.

Worth noting for this clone: What this receptor recognizes is not known. The input lacks base qualities; no much larger clone sits a single base away.

The CDR3 spans 15 residues, from the cysteine through the phenylalanine. The retained sequence is limited to the CDR3, 45 bases, with the frame set at the first base. Based on the germline V gene (reference sequence), the CDR1 and CDR2 sequences are SGHKS and YYEKEE. Compared with germline, V lacks 0 bases and J lacks 5 bases; bases without a gene match: 3. The sequence joins TRBV5-5 to TRBJ2-3; 10 nucleotides in the junction match TRBD2. The clonotype comes from an adult who received the AZD1222 COVID-19 vaccine. Source: peripheral blood, taken 28 days after the second AZD1222 dose. The bases read TGTGCCAGCAGCTTGGTACTAGCGGGGAGAGATACGCAGTATTTT. It specifies CASSLVLAGRDTQYF. The full variable domain, completed from the reference TRBV5-5 and TRBJ2-3 proteins outside the CDR3, reads DAGVTQSPTHLIKTRGQQVTLRCSPISGHKSVSWYQQVLGQGPQFIFQYYEKEERGRGNFPDRFSARQFPNYSSELNVNALLLGDSALYLCASSLVLAGRDTQYFGPGTRLTVL.